This T cell receptor (beta chain) was obtained from a study of T cell responses to AZD1222 COVID-19 vaccine. Study findings and constraints: The donors showed a predominance of white British ancestry and of females, with possible underestimation of clonal diversity.

As regards this clone: Its specificity is not known.

The CDR3 sequence is 17 residues long. Trimming pared 1 base from V and 4 bases from J, leaving 19 bases between. The V gene's germline CDR1 is SEHNR and CDR2 FQNEAQ (reference sequence). Repertoires were generated with immunoSEQ multiplex PCR, while TCRdb's copy carries only in-frame clones and drops some. The sample shows 150,000 to 200,000 clones, 94% of them seen only once. The receptor's source is an adult who received the AZD1222 COVID-19 vaccine. The source was peripheral blood, collected 28 days after the second AZD1222 dose. The chain joins TRBV7-9 to TRBJ1-2; the D gene is possibly TRBD1 (5 bases). The CDR3 DNA sequence: TGTGCCAGCAGCTTAGGATGGGAGCAGAAGGGGTTCTATGGCTACACCTTC. This gives the protein CASSLGWEQKGFYGYTF.